The rows below give T cell receptor beta chains drawn from one sample of a study of blood T cell repertoires in COVID-19. Generated by immunoSEQ multiplex PCR, the TCRdb table keeps only in-frame clones and is missing some. The sample lists tens of thousands of clones, 90% occurring once. Material for sequencing was peripheral blood. These receptors came from a man aged 55 to 69 with acute or convalescent COVID-19. The CDR3 runs from the conserved cysteine through the conserved F or W.

cdr3_length j_call v_call cdr3_aa
16 TRBJ1-4 TRBV18 CASSPFPGQSNEKLFF
15 TRBJ2-1 TRBV9 CASSVGSGPYNEQFF
16 TRBJ2-7 TRBV4-2 CASSQDLTGGFYEQYF
12 TRBJ2-7 TRBV18 CASSPGTVEQYF
18 TRBJ2-7 TRBV14 CASSQDPAYRTASYEQYF
13 TRBJ2-4 TRBV18 CASSAGISNIQYF
12 TRBJ2-7 TRBV11-1 CASSLASQEQYF
17 TRBJ2-2 TRBV6-2/TRBV6-3 CASSYLFRGTATGELFF
16 TRBJ2-2 TRBV14 CASSQSSGGGTGELFF
19 TRBJ1-5 TRBV6-2/TRBV6-3 CASSYPAVPRGDNNQPQHF
13 TRBJ2-2 TRBV7-2 CASSLGPAGELFF
16 TRBJ1-1 TRBV7-8 CASSRRDRGSNTEAFF
15 TRBJ2-7 TRBV4-3 CASSQEDTYSYEQYF
17 TRBJ2-5 TRBV4-1 CASSQGGIAGGKETQYF
18 TRBJ2-7 TRBV27 CASSPPKREGPKSYEQYF
15 TRBJ2-6 TRBV27 CASSFRQAGANVLTF
15 TRBJ2-5 TRBV7-2 CASSLGGLVPETQYF
16 TRBJ2-3 TRBV6-2/TRBV6-3 CASSYYRTSGTDTQYF
14 TRBJ2-7 TRBV7-2 CASSLNRVGNEQYF
15 TRBJ2-2 TRBV6-5 CASRQGQAGAGELFF
18 TRBJ2-7 TRBV7-9 CASSSPGMGTGGMYEQYF
13 TRBJ2-5 TRBV21-1 CASVGGSEETQYF
16 TRBJ2-1 TRBV27 CASSLVAGVSIDEQFF
13 TRBJ1-5 TRBV12-3/TRBV12-4 CASRTGVRQPQHF
15 TRBJ2-7 TRBV7-2 CASSLWEVYSYEQYF
17 TRBJ1-5 TRBV21-1 CASIRHQVGNSNQPQHF
15 TRBJ1-5 TRBV2 CASSDTPARGQAQHF
14 TRBJ2-1 TRBV27 CASSSLDSYNEQFF
15 TRBJ2-3 TRBV11-3 CASSLRAGEGRRQYF
16 TRBJ2-3 TRBV6-4 CASSPNLAAPTDTQYF
13 TRBJ2-1 TRBV19 CASSSLQGNEQFF
16 TRBJ2-1 TRBV3-1/TRBV3-2 CASSQEYGTGSLEQFF
20 TRBJ1-4 TRBV21-1 CASCITTGQGHSATNEKLFF
16 TRBJ2-2 TRBV5-4 CASSPGLAGPPGELFF
13 TRBJ1-1 TRBV5-1 CASKRTGGTEAFF
16 TRBJ2-2 TRBV7-9 CASSSSWGGQDGELFF
17 TRBJ2-2 TRBV9 CASSVAFGGMDTGELFF
12 TRBJ1-5 TRBV19 CASSLPPQPQHF
15 TRBJ1-1 TRBV10-1 CASSERTGSYTEAFF
17 TRBJ2-6 TRBV12-2 CASREGQGCSGANVLTF
14 TRBJ1-3 TRBV10-3 CAITPEISGNTIYF
14 TRBJ2-5 TRBV7-9 CASSAPGTPETQYF
16 TRBJ2-2 TRBV7-9 CASRPGQSTNTGELFF
16 TRBJ2-7 TRBV5-1 CASSRVPGAGLNEQYF
16 TRBJ2-7 TRBV2 CASSVELAGPRGEQYF
17 TRBJ2-1 TRBV9 CASSLEPSSRDNNEQFF
14 TRBJ1-4 TRBV2 CASRAQGFNEKLFF
14 TRBJ1-4 TRBV5-1 CASSLEGAGEKLFF
15 TRBJ2-2 TRBV6-2/TRBV6-3 CASSRLAVNTGELFF
14 TRBJ1-1 TRBV11-3 CASSFRTGNTEAFF
12 TRBJ2-1 TRBV9 CASSPGQESQFF
14 TRBJ2-7 TRBV7-9 CASSFRTGWDEQYF
13 TRBJ1-5 TRBV19 CASSQQGEGPQHF
14 TRBJ2-7 TRBV27 CASSLGLASYEQYF
15 TRBJ2-7 TRBV28 CASRSPDRGLYEQYF
14 TRBJ2-2 TRBV6-4 CASSPLPNTGELFF